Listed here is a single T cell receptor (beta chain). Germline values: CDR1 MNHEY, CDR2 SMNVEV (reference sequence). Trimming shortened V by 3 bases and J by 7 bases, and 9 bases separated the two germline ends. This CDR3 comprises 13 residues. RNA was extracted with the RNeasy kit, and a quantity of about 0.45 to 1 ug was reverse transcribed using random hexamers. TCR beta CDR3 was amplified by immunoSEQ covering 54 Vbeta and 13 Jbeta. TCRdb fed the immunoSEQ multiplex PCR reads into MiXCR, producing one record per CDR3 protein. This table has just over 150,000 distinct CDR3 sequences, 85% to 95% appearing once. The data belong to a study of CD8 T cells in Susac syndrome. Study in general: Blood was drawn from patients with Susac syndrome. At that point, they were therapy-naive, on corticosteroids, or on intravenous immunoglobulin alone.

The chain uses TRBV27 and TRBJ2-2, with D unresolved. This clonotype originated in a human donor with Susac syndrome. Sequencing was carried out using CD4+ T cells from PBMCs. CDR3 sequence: CASSFGWDGELFF. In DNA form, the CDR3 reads TGTGCCAGCAGTTTCGGGTGGGACGGGGAGCTGTTTTTT.